This TCR beta chain was captured by sequencing in a study of cytomegalovirus exposure and HLA in healthy donors. The CDR3 extends over 20 amino acids. Trimming cost V 5 bases and J 0 bases, with 27 bases left between them. CDR1 and CDR2 from the germline V gene are LNHDA and SQIVND (reference sequence). The table lists this clone with a few counts. These donors, healthy bone marrow donors, were studied. Nominal health characterized the donors when sampled, though unrecorded immune exposures were likely. PCR used 60 Vbeta primers and 13 Jbeta primers. The table came from immunoSEQ multiplex PCR; TCRdb's copy has only in-frame clones and leaves some out. The sample has over 150,000 clones; about 80% are singletons.

This clonotype was sampled from a man in his thirties or forties in good health and CMV-seronegative. This chain connects TRBV19 to TRBJ2-3; possible D gene TRBD1, 6 bases. The sample was PBMCs. The CDR3 DNA sequence: TGTGCCAGTAGTCTTATGGGACATTTGACTCAACTATCTAGCACAGATACGCAGTATTTT. Translation: CASSLMGHLTQLSSTDTQYF.